The 21 T cell receptor beta chains below all came from one sample that was sequenced in a study of somatic mutations in cytotoxic T cells in rheumatoid arthritis. Using immunoSEQ multiplex PCR, the repertoire was profiled, and TCRdb retains in-frame clones only, with some absent. Among about 14,000 clones, under 85% were seen once, and the ten largest hold less than 20%. The sequencing input was CD8+ T cells sorted from blood. These receptors all come from an adult with rheumatoid arthritis.

The chain links TRBV7-3 to TRBJ2-5; 13 nucleotides match TRBD2. Germline V gene sequence: CDR1 SGHTA, CDR2 FQGTGA. The CDR3 loop spans 15 amino acids. Germline trimming cut 5 bases from V and 4 bases from J; bases unmatched to any gene: 4. The CDR3 sequence: CASSLGLAGLETQYF. The CDR3 DNA reads TGTGCCAGCAGCCTGGGACTAGCGGGGTTAGAGACCCAGTACTTC.

The chain couples TRBV9 to TRBJ1-2; TRBD1 agrees at 7 bases. The CDR3 is 15 amino acids. Germline-derived CDR1 and CDR2 are SGDLS and YYNGEE. Trimming took 3 bases from V and 8 from J; bases not matched to a gene: 13. As DNA, the CDR3 is TGTGCCAGCAGCGCCGACCGACAGGGATGGAGCGGCTACACCTTC. It codes for CASSADRQGWSGYTF.

The chain joins TRBV7-9 to TRBJ2-1; tentative D call: TRBD2 (5 bases). The germline CDR1 and CDR2 sequences are SEHNR and FQNEAQ (reference sequence). CDR3 size: 12 residues. Trimming took off 1 base at V and 10 bases at J, with 8 bases between the two ends. The CDR3 protein is CASSLGGSEQFF. The DNA for the CDR3 is TGTGCCAGCAGCTTAGGAGGGTCAGAGCAGTTCTTC.

This chain joins TRBV27 and TRBJ2-7; D perhaps matches TRBD1 (6 bases). The CDR3 loop spans 14 amino acids. V was shortened by 6 bases and J by 3 bases, with 15 bases between the two germline ends. Germline V gene data show CDR1 as MNHEY and CDR2 as SMNVEV (reference sequence). CDR3 sequence (DNA): TGTGCCAGCAGGAGCAGGAACAGGGACTACGAGCAGTACGTC. Protein sequence: CASRSRNRDYEQYV.

The chain uses TRBV6-1 and TRBJ2-5; weak D call: TRBD1 (5 bases). CDR3 length equals 15 residues. The germline CDR1 and CDR2 sequences are MNHNS and SASEGT. CDR3 DNA: TGTGCAGGGAAGAAACTTGAGGCGTCAGGGGAGACCCAGTACTTC. This codes for CAGKKLEASGETQYF.

V gene TRBV5-6 combines with J gene TRBJ2-7, with D perhaps matching TRBD1 (5 bases). Germline CDR1 SGHDT, CDR2 YYEEEE. Trimming took off 2 bases at V and 5 bases at J, with 14 bases between the two ends. This CDR3 region has 14 residues. CDR3 DNA: TGTGCCAGCAGCTTTGGTACAGGTTTGCACGAGCAGTACTTC. Translating gives CASSFGTGLHEQYF.

The gene calls are TRBV11-2 and TRBJ2-2; D may be TRBD2 (5 bases). Trimming shortened V by 1 base and J by 3 bases, and 12 bases separated the two germline ends. CDR1 is SGHAT and CDR2 is FQNNGV in the germline V gene. The CDR3 is 16 residues long. CDR3 in amino acids: CASSLVWMGDTGELFF. CDR3 bases: TGTGCCAGCAGCTTAGTATGGATGGGAGACACCGGGGAGCTGTTTTTT.

This clone was detected only a few times. The V call is TRBV10-3, the J call TRBJ1-1; D perhaps matches TRBD1 (6 bases). Looked up from germline, CDR1 is ENHRY and CDR2 is SYGVKD. The ends were cut back, 4 bases at V and 6 bases at J, with 18 bases in the middle. The CDR3 has 15 amino acids. The CDR3 sequence is CAISVVSEGGAEAFF. The CDR3 DNA follows: TGTGCCATCAGTGTGGTGTCGGAAGGGGGGGCTGAAGCTTTCTTT.

This clone has just one count. The J gene is TRBJ2-1, the V gene TRBV18, with D possibly being TRBD1 (6 bases). V lost 3 bases and J lost 8, with 20 bases in between. Germline V gene lookup returns CDR1 KGHSH and CDR2 LQKENI. The CDR3 length is 16 residues. CDR3 in amino acids: CASSPAPGAGMYEQFF. The CDR3 nucleotides read TGTGCCAGCTCACCCGCCCCAGGGGCGGGCATGTATGAGCAGTTCTTC.

The rearrangement joins TRBV9 to TRBJ2-1, with 11 bases fitting TRBD2. The V gene end was trimmed by 3 bases and the J gene end by 0 bases; junction bases not matched to a gene: 2. The V gene's germline CDR1 is SGDLS and CDR2 YYNGEE. The CDR3 extends over 16 amino acids. The CDR3 reads CASSGSGGASYNEQFF. CDR3 in DNA: TGTGCCAGCAGCGGTAGCGGGGGGGCCTCCTACAATGAGCAGTTCTTC.

J is TRBJ2-3 and V is TRBV9; the match to TRBD1 covers 7 bases. Germline assignment: CDR1 SGDLS and CDR2 YYNGEE. V dropped 4 bases and J dropped 6; count of bases not matched to a gene: 14. The CDR3 sequence is 16 residues long. The CDR3 loop is CASSSSGQVEGDTQYF. The DNA for the CDR3 is TGTGCCAGCAGCTCCTCTGGACAGGTTGAGGGTGATACGCAGTATTTT. The variable domain in full, completed from reference TRBV9 and TRBJ2-3, reads DSGVTQTPKHLITATGQRVTLRCSPRSGDLSVYWYQQSLDQGLQFLIQYYNGEERAKGNILERFSAQQFPDLHSELNLSSLELGDSALYFCASSSSGQVEGDTQYFGPGTRLTVL.

V gene TRBV6-1 combines with J gene TRBJ1-4; 9 bases fit TRBD1. Germline V gives CDR1 MNHNS, CDR2 SASEGT. This CDR3 spans 14 amino acids. The trim removed 5 bases at V and 7 bases at J, leaving 5 bases unmatched. This CDR3 reads CASSPDRGGEKLFF. The CDR3 DNA follows: TGTGCCAGCAGTCCGGACAGGGGTGGTGAAAAACTGTTTTTT.

The chain joins TRBV27 to TRBJ2-6, with D hard to call. Trimming took off 5 bases at V and 4 bases at J, with 9 bases between the two ends. The length of the CDR3 is 14 residues. Looked up from germline, CDR1 is MNHEY and CDR2 is SMNVEV (reference sequence). CDR3 residues: CASSPVGGANVLTF. The CDR3 DNA reads as TGTGCCAGCAGTCCCGTTGGAGGGGCCAACGTCCTGACTTTC.

This chain joins TRBV2 and TRBJ2-1, with 11 positions matching TRBD2. With 5 bases clipped from V and 6 bases from J, the junction kept 12 bases outside the gene matches. From germline, CDR1 is SNHLY and CDR2 FYNNEI. CDR3 length equals 17 residues. In nucleotides, the CDR3 is TGTGCCAGCAGTCCGCTGCTTACTAGCGGGGGAGTCAATGAGCAGTTCTTC. Amino acids: CASSPLLTSGGVNEQFF.

The sample holds a few counts of this clone. This chain uses TRBV5-5 with TRBJ2-1; 8 bases fit TRBD1. The CDR3 is made up of 13 amino acids. Germline CDR1 SGHKS, CDR2 YYEKEE (reference sequence). V gave up 2 bases and J gave up 10 bases; unmatched junction bases: 5. In DNA form, the CDR3 reads TGTGCCAGCAGCTTACAGGGGGTTAAGGAGCAGTTCTTC. As protein: CASSLQGVKEQFF.

The rearrangement joins TRBV5-1 to TRBJ2-7; 8 nucleotides match TRBD1. Unmatched junction bases numbered 5, after V lost 2 bases and J lost 7 bases. The CDR3 consists of 13 residues. The germline gives CDR1 SGHRS, CDR2 YFSETQ. The CDR3 is CASSLRTGREQYF. DNA for the CDR3: TGCGCCAGCAGCTTAAGGACAGGGAGGGAGCAGTACTTC.

The rearrangement uses TRBV7-9 and TRBJ1-1; TRBD1 is a possible D gene (6 bases). With 5 bases removed from V and 4 bases from J, the gap between germline ends came to 11 bases. This CDR3 is built from 13 residues. The germline gives CDR1 SEHNR, CDR2 FQNEAQ (reference sequence). The DNA of the CDR3 is TGTGCCAGCAGCATTTACAGGGTCACTGAAGCTTTCTTT. Its protein product is CASSIYRVTEAFF.

V usage is TRBV2 and J usage is TRBJ1-2; no reliable D call. The CDR3 is 15 residues long. CDR1 and CDR2 from the germline V gene are SNHLY and FYNNEI. Trimming removed 1 base at V and 1 base at J, with 10 bases between. The CDR3: CASSEVEQRNYGYTF. The CDR3 DNA is TGTGCCAGCAGTGAAGTGGAACAGCGTAACTATGGCTACACCTTC.

The V and J genes are TRBV23-1 and TRBJ2-7, with D possibly called TRBD1 or TRBD2 (6 bases each). TRBV23-1 is filed as an ORF, its function uncertain. V lost 11 bases and J 6 bases, leaving 14 bases between the germline ends. The CDR3 covers 11 residues. The CDR3 loop is CAGVRGLEQYF. DNA of the CDR3: TGCGCCGGCGTTCGGGGGCTCGAGCAGTACTTC.

The chain has TRBV7-8 and TRBJ2-7; D may be TRBD1 or TRBD2 (5 bases each). The CDR3 runs to 13 residues. CDR1 SGHVS and CDR2 FQNEAQ come from the germline V gene. Trimming left V 1 base short and J 3 bases short, with 7 bases between. The CDR3 nucleotides are TGTGCCAGCAGCTTAGGGGGGATCTACGAGCAGTACTTC. Residues: CASSLGGIYEQYF.

The chain joins TRBV9 to TRBJ2-5, with 14 bases that match TRBD2. Germline V CDR1 and CDR2: SGDLS, YYNGEE. The CDR3 runs 14 residues. The J segment lost 5 bases and the V segment lost 7 bases, leaving 4 bases of the junction unmatched. CDR3 nucleotide sequence: TGTGCCAGCGGGACTAGCGGGGGCGGCGAGACCCAGTACTTC. It translates to CASGTSGGGETQYF.